Following are 16 T cell receptor beta chains from one sample sequenced in a study of identical twins. TCRdb called the 5' RACE reads again in MiXCR, with one record for every CDR3 protein. The data hold around 490,000 distinct CDR3 sequences, with roughly an eighth observed a single time. These data were also filed under a second study, of yellow fever vaccine responses in identical twins.

The material sequenced was CD4+ T cells sorted from blood. Source of these receptors: a woman aged 18-29 years in good health.

This clonotype was counted only a few times. The rearrangement links TRBV2 to TRBJ2-1, with TRBD2 identical over 7 bases. CDR3 length: 13 residues. The V gene's germline CDR1 is SNHLY and CDR2 FYNNEI. Trimming cost V 6 bases and J 12 bases; bases outside gene matches: 11. In DNA, the CDR3 is TGTGCCAGCAGAGCCGGGACTACCACAGGGCAGTTCTTC. Its protein product is CASRAGTTTGQFF.

The chain recombines TRBV6-2 or TRBV6-3 with TRBJ1-1; no clear D. V shed 2 bases and J shed 1 base, with 11 bases lying between them. Germline CDR1 MNHEY, CDR2 SVGEGT. The CDR3 consists of 15 residues. The chain's CDR3 is CASSYNAGPNTEAFF. CDR3 in DNA: TGTGCCAGCAGTTACAATGCGGGCCCGAACACTGAAGCTTTCTTT.

V and J are TRBV6-1 and TRBJ1-6; 8 positions agree with TRBD1. Germline assignment: CDR1 MNHNS and CDR2 SASEGT. V gave up 6 bases and J gave up 7 bases; unmatched junction bases: 5. The CDR3 runs 14 residues. Written as DNA, the CDR3 is TGTGCCAGCAGACGACAGGGGACCAATTCACCCCTCCACTTT. Translation: CASRRQGTNSPLHF.

This clonotype has at least ten counts. The rearrangement links TRBV20-1 to TRBJ2-1; 15 bases are shared with TRBD2. This CDR3 region has 15 residues. Germline V gene data show CDR1 as DFQATT and CDR2 as SNEGSKA (reference sequence). The CDR3 sequence is CSEKPGLAGGYEQFF. CDR3 in DNA: TGCAGCGAGAAGCCCGGACTAGCGGGGGGGTATGAGCAGTTCTTC.

This clonotype was seen a few times. J is TRBJ2-3 and V is TRBV10-3; D unresolved. This CDR3 contains 12 residues. The germline CDR1 and CDR2 sequences are ENHRY and SYGVKD. V was pared by 2 bases and J by 11 bases, with 11 bases between. As DNA, the CDR3 is TGTGCCATCAGTGAGACTAATGCTCGGCAGTATTTT. It translates to CAISETNARQYF.

This rearrangement joins TRBV29-1 to TRBJ2-1; 7 nucleotides line up with TRBD2. Trimming at V came to 4 bases and at J to 6 bases, leaving 9 bases not matched to a gene. The V gene's germline CDR1 is SQVTM and CDR2 ANQGSEA. The CDR3 spans 14 residues. As DNA, the CDR3 is TGCAGCGTTGTTCGGCTAGCGGATGGCAATGAGCAGTTCTTC. Its protein product is CSVVRLADGNEQFF.

V is TRBV7-2 and J is TRBJ2-2, with D unresolved. The CDR3 runs to 13 residues. The V end was cut by 2 bases, the J end by 5 bases, with 6 bases between. CDR1 is SGHTA, CDR2 FQGNSA, per germline. As DNA, the CDR3 is TGTGCCAGCAGCTTAACCCAGACCGGGGAGCTGTTTTTT. It translates to CASSLTQTGELFF. Combining the CDR3 with reference TRBV7-2 and TRBJ2-2 gives the whole variable domain GAGVSQSPSNKVTEKGKDVELRCDPISGHTALYWYRQSLGQGLEFLIYFQGNSAPDKSGLPSDRFSAERTGGSVSTLTIQRTQQEDSAVYLCASSLTQTGELFFGEGSRLTVL.

This clonotype was detected only a few times. The chain employs TRBV5-1 and TRBJ1-1; maybe TRBD1 (6 bases). The CDR3 consists of 14 residues. CDR1 and CDR2 from the germline V gene are SGHRS and YFSETQ. V lost 2 bases and J lost 4, with 12 bases in between. The CDR3 here is CASSFQGGVTEAFF. CDR3 nucleotide sequence: TGCGCCAGCAGCTTCCAAGGGGGGGTCACTGAAGCTTTCTTT.

The chain links TRBV6-5 to TRBJ1-4; D unresolved. V dropped 0 bases and J dropped 2 bases, with 13 bases sitting between them. CDR1 is MNHEY and CDR2 is SVGAGI in the germline V gene. There are 17 residues in the CDR3. This CDR3 is CASSYSAKGSTNEKLFF. The CDR3 DNA is TGTGCCAGCAGTTACTCTGCTAAGGGTTCCACTAATGAAAAACTGTTTTTT.

This clonotype was picked up many times. The V and J genes are TRBV12-3 or TRBV12-4 and TRBJ1-2; TRBD1 is a possible D gene (5 bases). V was trimmed by 5 bases and J by 3 bases, leaving 13 bases between them. The CDR3 is 14 residues long. CDR3 protein: CASSVRAGHYGYTF. Here the CDR3 DNA reads TGTGCCAGCAGTGTGAGGGCAGGGCACTATGGCTACACCTTC.

The chain couples TRBV29-1 to TRBJ1-1; the match to TRBD1 covers 12 bases. The CDR3 spans 13 residues. V was pared by 8 bases and J by 10 bases, with 11 bases of the junction left unmatched. Germline loops: CDR1 SQVTM, CDR2 ANQGSEA. CDR3 DNA sequence: TGCAGCTCCACCGGGACAGGGGGCGAGGGAGCTTTCTTT. Translated: CSSTGTGGEGAFF.

This clonotype was recorded many times. The chain employs TRBV2 and TRBJ1-4; possibly TRBD1 for D (6 bases). With 10 bases removed from V and 4 bases from J, the gap between germline ends came to 16 bases. There are 14 residues in the CDR3. Germline loops: CDR1 SNHLY, CDR2 FYNNEI. In DNA, the CDR3 is TGTGCCATAGGACAGACGGTCGTTAATGAAAAACTGTTTTTT. It encodes CAIGQTVVNEKLFF.

This clonotype has ten or more counts. The chain links TRBV28 to TRBJ2-2; 9 nucleotides line up with TRBD2. V lost 8 bases to trimming and J lost 3 bases; unmatched junction nucleotides: 10. The CDR3 is made up of 16 amino acids. CDR1 MDHEN and CDR2 SYDVKM come from the germline V gene. This chain's CDR3 is CASSWGSGRDTGELFF. The CDR3 DNA is TGTGCCAGCTCGTGGGGTAGCGGGAGAGACACCGGGGAGCTGTTTTTT.

This clonotype was observed a handful of times. This chain connects TRBV4-2 to TRBJ2-2, with TRBD2 matching 11 bases. The CDR3 runs to 16 residues. Germline CDR1 and CDR2: LGHNA and YNFKEQ. J was trimmed by 0 bases and V by 4 bases; bases with no gene match: 1. The CDR3 DNA sequence: TGTGCCAGCAGCCCGACTAGCGGGGCGAACACCGGGGAGCTGTTTTTT. The encoded protein is CASSPTSGANTGELFF.

A note on this clonotype: Mismatch with germline at one junction end may stem from a read error. The chain couples TRBV6-2 or TRBV6-3 to TRBJ2-1; TRBD2 is a possible D gene (6 bases). CDR1 is MNHEY, CDR2 SVGEGT, per germline. This CDR3 spans 11 amino acids. The CDR3 loop is CASSYRGLPSF. In DNA form, the CDR3 reads TGTGCCAGCAGTTACCGCGGACTACCGAGCTTC.

CDR3 sequence reads: CATSLGGSTDTQYF. CDR3 nucleotide sequence: TGTGCCACCAGCCTCGGGGGCAGCACAGATACGCAGTATTTT. This chain joins TRBV15 and TRBJ2-3; either TRBD1 or TRBD2 may supply D (6 bases each). The CDR3 covers 14 residues. Trimming took 5 bases from V and 0 from J, leaving 9 bases between them. Germline-derived CDR1 and CDR2 are LNHNV and YYDKDF (reference sequence).